The 17 T cell receptor beta chains listed next were all sequenced from one sample in a study of T cell repertoires in cytomegalovirus infection. These receptors have no identified antigens. TCRdb recomputed calls from the reads with MiXCR, one row per CDR3 protein. The data contain approximately 280,000 distinct CDR3 sequences, less than 25% of them seen just once; the ten biggest clones take up roughly a fifth. This sample comprised cultured PBMCs, obtained from culture after CMV antigen stimulation. These receptors all come from a human donor in good health (CMV status not recorded). Some clones in this sample may be carry-over from other donors' samples.

The V gene is TRBV15, the J gene TRBJ1-5; the D is unclear. Trimming removed 0 bases from V and 3 bases from J, with 9 bases in between. From germline, CDR1 is LNHNV and CDR2 YYDKDF (reference sequence). CDR3 length equals 15 residues. The DNA for the CDR3 is TGTGCCACCAGCAGAGAGGGCAGAGACAATCAGCCCCAGCATTTT. The encoded protein is CATSREGRDNQPQHF.

This clonotype was counted only a few times. The J gene is TRBJ1-1, the V gene TRBV6-2 or TRBV6-3; TRBD1 aligns across 9 bases. The ends lost 2 bases at V and 4 bases at J; junction bases unmatched: 11. CDR3 length: 17 residues. CDR1 is MNHEY, CDR2 SVGEGT, per germline. The CDR3 sequence is CASSYLLWTGESTEAFF. The CDR3 coding sequence is TGTGCCAGCAGTTACCTCCTTTGGACAGGGGAAAGCACTGAAGCTTTCTTT.

In this sample, this clonotype turned up a few times. The J gene is TRBJ2-4, the V gene TRBV19; D gene uncertain. Trimming stripped 5 bases from V and 15 bases from J, with 17 bases between. The CDR3 has 12 residues. Per the germline V gene, CDR1 is LNHDA and CDR2 is SQIVND (reference sequence). Here the CDR3 DNA reads TGTGCCAGTAGTCCCTCCATCACCCCCTCGTACTTC. Translation gives CASSPSITPSYF.

This clonotype occurred a few times. This chain connects TRBV7-7 to TRBJ2-3, with TRBD2 identical over 12 bases. The CDR3 has 15 amino acids. The germline CDR1 and CDR2 sequences are SSHAT and FNYEAQ (reference sequence). V lost 5 bases and J lost 3; bases outside the gene matches: 3. Here the CDR3 DNA reads TGTGCCAGCAGCAAGACTAGCGGGAGAACAGATACGCAGTATTTT. Encoded protein: CASSKTSGRTDTQYF.

The genes are TRBV7-2 and TRBJ2-2, with 8 bases lining up with TRBD2. With V trimmed by 9 bases and J by 6 bases, 6 bases remained unmatched. The CDR3 loop spans 13 amino acids. CDR1 is SGHTA, CDR2 FQGNSA, per germline. CDR3 in amino acids: CARAGAGSGELFF. CDR3 DNA sequence: TGTGCCAGAGCGGGAGCAGGTTCCGGGGAGCTGTTTTTT.

This rearrangement joins TRBV5-4 to TRBJ2-7; 7 bases align to TRBD1. Germline V gene sequence: CDR1 SGHNT, CDR2 YYREEE (reference sequence). Unmatched junction bases numbered 2, after V lost 2 bases and J lost 3 bases. The CDR3 consists of 13 residues. The CDR3 sequence is CASSFGTDYEQYV. The CDR3 DNA follows: TGTGCCAGCAGCTTTGGGACAGACTACGAGCAGTACGTC.

V gene TRBV27 combines with J gene TRBJ1-6; D remains unclear. The length of the CDR3 is 14 residues. Trimming cost V 5 bases and J 11 bases, with 16 bases left between them. Germline CDR1 reads MNHEY; CDR2 reads SMNVEV (reference sequence). In nucleotides, the CDR3 is TGTGCCAGCAGTCCTACGACATCTGGGGCACCCCTCCACTTT. Amino acid sequence: CASSPTTSGAPLHF.

As DNA, the CDR3 is TGCAGTGCTACGACAGGGTTGGCCTACGAGCAGTACTTC. The encoded protein is CSATTGLAYEQYF. V is TRBV20-1 and J is TRBJ2-7; TRBD1 matches at 7 bases. Germline assignment: CDR1 DFQATT and CDR2 SNEGSKA (reference sequence). V was pared by 4 bases and J by 2 bases, with 5 bases of the junction left unmatched. The length of the CDR3 is 13 residues.

This clonotype has at least ten counts. The gene calls are TRBV7-9 and TRBJ1-1; a possible D gene is TRBD1 (6 bases). This CDR3 contains 16 residues. Germline-derived CDR1 and CDR2 are SEHNR and FQNEAQ (reference sequence). The ends were cut back, 5 bases at V and 7 bases at J, with 23 bases in the middle. The CDR3 spells CASSLLDSGVVVEAFF. The CDR3 DNA follows: TGTGCCAGCAGCCTATTGGACAGTGGCGTTGTGGTTGAAGCTTTCTTT.

A few counts support this clonotype. The CDR3 region is CASSEVGQGASEAFF. In nucleotides, the CDR3 is TGTGCCAGCAGTGAAGTCGGACAGGGGGCATCTGAAGCTTTCTTT. This chain joins TRBV2 and TRBJ1-1; TRBD1 agrees at 11 bases. The trim removed 1 base at V and 6 bases at J, leaving 4 bases unmatched. This CDR3 is built from 15 residues. Looked up from germline, CDR1 is SNHLY and CDR2 is FYNNEI.

The chain carries TRBV6-2 or TRBV6-3 and TRBJ2-5; D call uncertain. Germline values: CDR1 MNHEY, CDR2 SVGEGT. Trimming took 7 bases from V and 5 from J, leaving 20 bases between them. This CDR3 has 15 residues. In DNA, the CDR3 is TGTGCCAGCACCCTTAGCATCCAAGTTTGGGAGACCCAGTACTTC. Its protein product is CASTLSIQVWETQYF.

The chain recombines TRBV20-1 with TRBJ2-7; 7 nucleotides agree with TRBD1. Germline V gene lookup returns CDR1 DFQATT and CDR2 SNEGSKA (reference sequence). The CDR3 runs to 14 residues. V was clipped by 6 bases and J by 3 bases; unmatched bases: 11. CDR3 in DNA: TGCAGTGCCCGGGCCGGGACAGCTTACTACGAGCAGTACTTC. It specifies CSARAGTAYYEQYF.

This clonotype was counted at least ten times. J is TRBJ1-2 and V is TRBV19, with TRBD1 matching over 7 bases. CDR3 size: 15 residues. CDR1 and CDR2 (germline): LNHDA, SQIVND (reference sequence). V lost 7 bases and J lost 1; bases outside the gene matches: 9. CDR3 protein: CASTTGAVDNYGYTF. The CDR3 DNA is TGTGCCAGTACTACAGGGGCCGTGGATAACTATGGCTACACCTTC. The variable domain in full, completed from reference TRBV19 and TRBJ1-2, reads DGGITQSPKYLFRKEGQNVTLSCEQNLNHDAMYWYRQDPGQGLRLIYYSQIVNDFQKGDIAEGYSVSREKKESFPLTVTSAQKNPTAFYLCASTTGAVDNYGYTFGSGTRLTVV.

The sample holds many counts of this clonotype. The chain uses TRBV7-4 and TRBJ2-5; 8 nucleotides match TRBD2. V shed 2 bases and J 5 bases; nucleotides not matched to a gene: 10. The CDR3 extends over 16 amino acids. Germline V CDR1 and CDR2: SGHVT, SQSDAQ. The CDR3 DNA sequence: TGTGCCAGCAGCTTAACGAGCGGGAGTTTGCGGGAGACCCAGTACTTC. This encodes CASSLTSGSLRETQYF.

In its sample, this clonotype was seen many times. The gene calls are TRBV7-8 and TRBJ2-1, with TRBD2 as a possible D gene (6 bases). The ends were cut back, 3 bases at V and 5 bases at J, with 23 bases in the middle. The CDR3 covers 18 residues. Germline CDR1 reads SGHVS; CDR2 reads FQNEAQ. The CDR3 reads CASSFPEWRDRFDNEQFF. For the CDR3, the DNA is TGTGCCAGCAGCTTTCCCGAATGGCGGGACCGATTCGACAATGAGCAGTTCTTC.

In this sample, this clonotype turned up a few times. The V and J genes are TRBV12-3 or TRBV12-4 and TRBJ2-4; a weak D match, TRBD1 (5 bases). The CDR3 sequence is 14 residues long. V was cut by 6 bases and J by 2 bases, with 11 bases left in between. The CDR3 sequence is CASSPGNSKNIQYF. In nucleotides, the CDR3 is TGTGCCAGCAGCCCAGGGAATTCCAAAAACATTCAGTACTTC.

This sequence joins TRBV27 and TRBJ2-7, with 8 bases fitting TRBD1. Losses at the gene ends were 8 bases for V and 1 base for J; bases not matched to a gene: 4. This CDR3 spans 13 amino acids. CDR1 MNHEY and CDR2 SMNVEV come from the germline V gene (reference sequence). As DNA, the CDR3 is TGTGCCAGCCTACAGGGGGGATCCTACGAGCAGTACGTC. It translates to CASLQGGSYEQYV.